The source of this T cell receptor (beta chain) is a study of lymphopenia after photon versus proton radiotherapy. The germline CDR1 and CDR2 sequences are SNHLY and FYNNEI. Trimming pared 7 bases from V and 4 bases from J, leaving 19 bases between. The CDR3 has 15 residues. This table comes from immunoSEQ multiplex PCR, and its TCRdb copy is limited to in-frame clones, with some not included. The sample consists of 50,000 to 70,000 clones, 75% to 90% of them appearing once. The source was peripheral blood, collected from a patient treated with proton-based radiotherapy. The sequence was collected from a man older than 75 with esophageal cancer. The V gene is TRBV2, the J gene TRBJ1-2, with D possibly being TRBD1 (6 bases). The CDR3 spells CASIFGGARVYGYTF. DNA for the CDR3: TGTGCCAGCATTTTTGGGGGGGCGCGGGTCTATGGCTACACCTTC.